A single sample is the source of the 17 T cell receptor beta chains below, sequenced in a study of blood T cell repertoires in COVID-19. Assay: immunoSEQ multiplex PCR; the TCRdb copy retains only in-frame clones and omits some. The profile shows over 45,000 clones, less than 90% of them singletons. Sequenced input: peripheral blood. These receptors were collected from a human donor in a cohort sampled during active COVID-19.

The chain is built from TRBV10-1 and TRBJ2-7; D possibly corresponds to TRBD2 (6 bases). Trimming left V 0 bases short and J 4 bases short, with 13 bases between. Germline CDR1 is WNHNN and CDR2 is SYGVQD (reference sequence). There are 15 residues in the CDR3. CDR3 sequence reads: CASSESGDGGYEQYF. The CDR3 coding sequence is TGCGCCAGCAGTGAGTCGGGGGACGGGGGATACGAGCAGTACTTC.

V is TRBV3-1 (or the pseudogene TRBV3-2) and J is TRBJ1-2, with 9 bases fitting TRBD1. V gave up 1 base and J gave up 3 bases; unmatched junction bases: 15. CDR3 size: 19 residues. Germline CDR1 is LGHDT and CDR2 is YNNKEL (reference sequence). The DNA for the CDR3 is TGTGCCAGCAGCCAAGCTCCCTCCGCGTCCGGGACAGGGTACTATGGCTACACCTTC. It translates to CASSQAPSASGTGYYGYTF.

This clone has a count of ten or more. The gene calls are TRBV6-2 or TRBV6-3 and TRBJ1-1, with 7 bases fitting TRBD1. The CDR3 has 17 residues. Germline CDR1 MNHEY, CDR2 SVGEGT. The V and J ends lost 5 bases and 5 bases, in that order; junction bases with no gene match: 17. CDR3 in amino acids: CASSHIPGTAPGTEAFF. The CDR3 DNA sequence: TGTGCCAGCAGTCATATCCCCGGGACAGCCCCGGGTACTGAAGCTTTCTTT.

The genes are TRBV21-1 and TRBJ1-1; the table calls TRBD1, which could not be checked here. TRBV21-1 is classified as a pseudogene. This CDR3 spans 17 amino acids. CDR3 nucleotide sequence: TGTGCCAGCAGCAAAAAAGGACAGGGGGCGCGGAACACTGAAGCTTTCTTT. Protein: CASSKKGQGARNTEAFF.

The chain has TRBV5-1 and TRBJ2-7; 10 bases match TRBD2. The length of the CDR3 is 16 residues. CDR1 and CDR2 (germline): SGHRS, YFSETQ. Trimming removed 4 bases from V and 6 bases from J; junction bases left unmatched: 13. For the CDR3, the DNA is TGCGCCAGCAGCGGGGCTACTAGCGGGGCTGTACGCGAGCAGTACTTC. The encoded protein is CASSGATSGAVREQYF.

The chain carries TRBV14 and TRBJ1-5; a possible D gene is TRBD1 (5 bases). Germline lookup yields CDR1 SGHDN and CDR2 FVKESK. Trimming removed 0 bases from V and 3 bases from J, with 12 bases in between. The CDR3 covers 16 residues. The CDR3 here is CASSQDLGQINQPQHF. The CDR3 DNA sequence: TGTGCCAGCAGCCAAGATCTTGGACAAATCAATCAGCCCCAGCATTTT.

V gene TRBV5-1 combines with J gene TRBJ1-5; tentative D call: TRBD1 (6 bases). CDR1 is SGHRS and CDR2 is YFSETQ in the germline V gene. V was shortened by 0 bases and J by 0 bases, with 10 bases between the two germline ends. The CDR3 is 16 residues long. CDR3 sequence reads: CASSLGSGDSNQPQHF. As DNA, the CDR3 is TGCGCCAGCAGCTTGGGATCAGGGGATAGCAATCAGCCCCAGCATTTT.

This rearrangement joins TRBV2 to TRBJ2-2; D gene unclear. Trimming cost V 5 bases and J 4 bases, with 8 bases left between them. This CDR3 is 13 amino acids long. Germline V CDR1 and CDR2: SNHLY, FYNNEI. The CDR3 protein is CASSREPTGELFF. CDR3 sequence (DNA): TGTGCCAGCAGTCGCGAACCCACCGGGGAGCTGTTTTTT.

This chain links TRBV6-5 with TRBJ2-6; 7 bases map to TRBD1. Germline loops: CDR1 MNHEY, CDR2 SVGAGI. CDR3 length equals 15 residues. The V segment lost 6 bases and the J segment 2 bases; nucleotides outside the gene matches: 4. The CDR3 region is CASRITGAGANVLTF. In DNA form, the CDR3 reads TGTGCCAGCAGGATAACAGGGGCTGGGGCCAACGTCCTGACTTTC.

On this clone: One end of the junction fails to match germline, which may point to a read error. The CDR3 is CATSGLGQGYGYTF. CDR3 in DNA: TGTGCCACCAGTGGTTTGGGACAGGGATATGGCTACACCTTC. The chain uses TRBV24-1 and TRBJ1-2; TRBD1 matches at 9 bases. The CDR3 spans 14 residues. CDR1 and CDR2 (germline): KGHDR, SFDVKD.

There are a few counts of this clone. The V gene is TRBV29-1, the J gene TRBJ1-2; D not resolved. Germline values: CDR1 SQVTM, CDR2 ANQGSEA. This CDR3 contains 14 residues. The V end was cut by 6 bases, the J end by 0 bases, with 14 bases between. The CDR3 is CSVLALTTNYGYTF. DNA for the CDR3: TGCAGCGTCCTCGCTCTGACAACTAACTATGGCTACACCTTC.

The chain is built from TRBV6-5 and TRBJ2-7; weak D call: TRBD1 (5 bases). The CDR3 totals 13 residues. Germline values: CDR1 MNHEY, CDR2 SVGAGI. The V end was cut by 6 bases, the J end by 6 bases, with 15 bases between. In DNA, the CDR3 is TGTGCCAGCAGCCCCGACCGTAGGGGCGAGCAGTACTTC. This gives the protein CASSPDRRGEQYF.

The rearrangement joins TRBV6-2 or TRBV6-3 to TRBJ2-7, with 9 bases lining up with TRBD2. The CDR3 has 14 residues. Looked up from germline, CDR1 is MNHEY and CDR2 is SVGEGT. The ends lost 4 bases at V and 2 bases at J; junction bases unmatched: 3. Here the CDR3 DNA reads TGTGCCAGCAGTTGGGCGGGGGGGCCCTACGAGCAGTACTTC. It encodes CASSWAGGPYEQYF.

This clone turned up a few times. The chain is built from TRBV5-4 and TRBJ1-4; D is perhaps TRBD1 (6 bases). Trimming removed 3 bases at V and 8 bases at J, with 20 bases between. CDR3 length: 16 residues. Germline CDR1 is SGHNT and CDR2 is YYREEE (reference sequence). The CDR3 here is CASSSGGTAGAEKLFF. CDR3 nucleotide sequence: TGTGCCAGCAGCTCGGGAGGTACGGCAGGGGCCGAAAAACTGTTTTTT.

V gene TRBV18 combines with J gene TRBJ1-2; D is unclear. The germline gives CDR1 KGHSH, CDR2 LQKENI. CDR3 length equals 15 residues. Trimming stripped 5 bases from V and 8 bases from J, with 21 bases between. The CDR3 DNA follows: TGTGCCAGCTCATCAGAGTCCCGAGCGCAGCTCGGCTACACCTTC. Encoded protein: CASSSESRAQLGYTF.

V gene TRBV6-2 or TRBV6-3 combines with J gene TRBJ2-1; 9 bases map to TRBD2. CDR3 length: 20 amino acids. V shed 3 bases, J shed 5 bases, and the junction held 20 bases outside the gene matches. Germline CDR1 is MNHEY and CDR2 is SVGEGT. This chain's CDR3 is CASSYPDPASGVVLNNEQFF. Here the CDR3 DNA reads TGTGCCAGCAGTTATCCTGATCCGGCTAGCGGGGTCGTACTAAACAATGAGCAGTTCTTC.

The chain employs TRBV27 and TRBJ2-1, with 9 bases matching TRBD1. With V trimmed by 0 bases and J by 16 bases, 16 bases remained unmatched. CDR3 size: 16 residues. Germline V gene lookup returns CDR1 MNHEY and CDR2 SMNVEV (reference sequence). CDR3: CASSLSGGALDRGTFF. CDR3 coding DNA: TGTGCCAGCAGTTTATCGGGAGGGGCCCTAGACAGGGGGACATTCTTC.